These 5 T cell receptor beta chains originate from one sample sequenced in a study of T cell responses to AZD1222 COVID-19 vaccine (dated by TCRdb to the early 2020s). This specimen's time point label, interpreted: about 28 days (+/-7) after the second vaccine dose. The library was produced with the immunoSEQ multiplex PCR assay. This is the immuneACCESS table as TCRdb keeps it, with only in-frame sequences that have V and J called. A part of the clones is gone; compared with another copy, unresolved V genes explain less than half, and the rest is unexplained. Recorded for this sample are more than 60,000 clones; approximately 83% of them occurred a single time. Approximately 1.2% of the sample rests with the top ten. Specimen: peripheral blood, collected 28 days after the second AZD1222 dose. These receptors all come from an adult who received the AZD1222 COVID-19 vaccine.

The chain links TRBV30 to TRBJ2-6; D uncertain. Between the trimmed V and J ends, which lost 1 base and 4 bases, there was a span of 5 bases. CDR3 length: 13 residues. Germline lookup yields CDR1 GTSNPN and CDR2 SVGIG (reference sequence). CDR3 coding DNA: TGTGCCTGGAGTGGGGGAGGGGCCAACGTCCTGACTTTC. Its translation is CAWSGGGANVLTF.

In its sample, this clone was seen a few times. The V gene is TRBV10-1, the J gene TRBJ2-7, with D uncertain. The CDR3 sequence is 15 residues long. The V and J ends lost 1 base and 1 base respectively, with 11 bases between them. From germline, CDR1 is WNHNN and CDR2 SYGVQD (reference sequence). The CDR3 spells CASSELLTRSYEQYF. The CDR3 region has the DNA TGCGCCAGCAGTGAGTTATTGACCAGGTCCTACGAGCAGTACTTC.

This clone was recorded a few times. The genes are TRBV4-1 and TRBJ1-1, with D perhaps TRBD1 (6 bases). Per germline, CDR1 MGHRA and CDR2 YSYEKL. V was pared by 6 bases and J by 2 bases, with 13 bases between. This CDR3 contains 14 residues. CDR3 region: CASRTTGQNTEAFF. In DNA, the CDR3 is TGCGCCAGCAGGACGACAGGCCAAAACACTGAAGCTTTCTTT.

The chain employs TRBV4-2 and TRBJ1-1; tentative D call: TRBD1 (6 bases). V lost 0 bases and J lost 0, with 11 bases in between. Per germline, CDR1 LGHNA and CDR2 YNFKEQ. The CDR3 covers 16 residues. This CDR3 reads CASSQEQGNMNTEAFF. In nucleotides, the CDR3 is TGTGCCAGCAGCCAAGAGCAGGGGAACATGAACACTGAAGCTTTCTTT.

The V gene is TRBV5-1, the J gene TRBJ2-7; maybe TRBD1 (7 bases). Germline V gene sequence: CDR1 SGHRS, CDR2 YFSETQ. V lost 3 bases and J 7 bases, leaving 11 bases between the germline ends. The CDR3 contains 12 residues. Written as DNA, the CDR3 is TGCGCCAGCAGCTCCAGGGGGAGGGAGCAGTACTTC. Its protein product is CASSSRGREQYF.